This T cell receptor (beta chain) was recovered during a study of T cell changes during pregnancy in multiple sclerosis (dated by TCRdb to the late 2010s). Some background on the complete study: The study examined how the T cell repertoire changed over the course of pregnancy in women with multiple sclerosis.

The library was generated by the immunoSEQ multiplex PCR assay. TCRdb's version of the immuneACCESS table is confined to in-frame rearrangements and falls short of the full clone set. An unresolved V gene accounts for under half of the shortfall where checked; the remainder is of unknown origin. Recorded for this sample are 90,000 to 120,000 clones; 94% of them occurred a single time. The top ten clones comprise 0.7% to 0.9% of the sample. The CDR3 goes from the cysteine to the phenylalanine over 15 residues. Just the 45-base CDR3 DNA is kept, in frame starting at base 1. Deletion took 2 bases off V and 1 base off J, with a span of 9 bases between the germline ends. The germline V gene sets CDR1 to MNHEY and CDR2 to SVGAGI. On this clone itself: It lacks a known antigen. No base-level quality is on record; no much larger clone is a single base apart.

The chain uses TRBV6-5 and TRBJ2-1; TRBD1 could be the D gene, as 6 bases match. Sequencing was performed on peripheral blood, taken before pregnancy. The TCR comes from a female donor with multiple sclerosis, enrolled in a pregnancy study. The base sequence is TGTGCCAGCAGTTACGGTCAGGGGTCCTACAATGAGCAGTTCTTC. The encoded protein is CASSYGQGSYNEQFF.